A single sample is the source of the 27 T cell receptor beta chains below, sequenced in a study of Graves' ophthalmopathy and Graves' hyperthyroidism. The sequenced template was RNA, covering the TCR beta CDR3 region. Second-round multiplex PCR followed a first-round RT-PCR using HTBI primers. In TCRdb, the multiplex PCR reads were re-called with MiXCR into one record per CDR3 protein. The repertoire has about 500,000 distinct CDR3 sequences, 13% to 15% of them found once; the top ten carry over 7.5%. The sample taken for sequencing was blood. These receptor sequences come from a woman in her twenties or thirties with Graves' ophthalmopathy.

The V call is TRBV11-2, the J call TRBJ1-2, with D unresolved. The CDR3 has 16 amino acids. Germline V gene sequence: CDR1 SGHAT, CDR2 FQNNGV. The ends were cut back, 5 bases at V and 4 bases at J, with 20 bases in the middle. The CDR3, as DNA: TGTGCCAGCAGCCCCTTGAGGGAGGGCAGCACCTATGGCTACACCTTC. Amino acids: CASSPLREGSTYGYTF. The full variable domain, rest sourced from reference TRBV11-2 and TRBJ1-2, is EAGVAQSPRYKIIEKRQSVAFWCNPISGHATLYWYQQILGQGPKLLIQFQNNGVVDDSQLPKDRFSAERLKGVDSTLKIQPAKLEDSAVYLCASSPLREGSTYGYTFGSGTRLTVV.

This clonotype was counted at least ten times. The chain carries TRBV6-1 and TRBJ1-1; D remains ambiguous. CDR3 size: 15 residues. Per germline, CDR1 MNHNS and CDR2 SASEGT. Trimming stripped 6 bases from V and 3 bases from J, with 17 bases between. The CDR3 loop is CASSLQSHGDTEAFF. DNA of the CDR3: TGTGCCAGCAGCCTACAGTCACACGGGGACACTGAAGCTTTCTTT.

This clonotype occurred once. The V call is TRBV12-3 or TRBV12-4, the J call TRBJ2-7, with D perhaps TRBD1 or TRBD2 (5 bases each). CDR3 length: 14 residues. Trimming stripped 9 bases from V and 3 bases from J, with 18 bases between. Written as DNA, the CDR3 is TGTGCCAGACTTAAAAGGGACCGATTCTACGAGCAGTACTTC. Protein product: CARLKRDRFYEQYF.

This clonotype was counted ten times or more. The chain couples TRBV20-1 to TRBJ2-7, with D perhaps TRBD2 (7 bases). Germline V lookup: CDR1 DFQATT, CDR2 SNEGSKA (reference sequence). With 1 base removed from V and 5 bases from J, the gap between germline ends came to 18 bases. The CDR3 has 15 amino acids. The CDR3 region has the DNA TGCAGTGCTAGAGGGGGGTGGCAGGGGAGGGACGAGCAGTACTTC. It encodes CSARGGWQGRDEQYF.

This clonotype has a count of ten or more. The genes are TRBV12-3 or TRBV12-4 and TRBJ1-3, with TRBD1 as a possible D gene (5 bases). The CDR3 spans 16 residues. Between the trimmed V and J ends, which lost 1 base and 0 bases, there was a span of 10 bases. DNA for the CDR3: TGTGCCAGCAGTTTAGACGGGGGTTACTCTGGAAACACCATATATTTT. Its translation is CASSLDGGYSGNTIYF.

This clonotype was detected ten times or more. V and J are TRBV2 and TRBJ1-1; the D gene is possibly TRBD1 (6 bases). Germline loops: CDR1 SNHLY, CDR2 FYNNEI. CDR3 length: 14 residues. V gave up 6 bases and J gave up 0 bases, with 11 bases separating them. CDR3 residues: CASRKQGLNTEAFF. The CDR3 nucleotides are TGTGCCAGCAGGAAACAGGGCCTGAACACTGAAGCTTTCTTT. Using reference TRBV2 and TRBJ1-1 for the parts outside the CDR3, the full variable domain is EPEVTQTPSHQVTQMGQEVILRCVPISNHLYFYWYRQILGQKVEFLVSFYNNEISEKSEIFDDQFSVERPDGSNFTLKIRSTKLEDSAMYFCASRKQGLNTEAFFGQGTRLTVV.

Many counts were recorded for this clonotype. The chain carries TRBV29-1 and TRBJ2-2; 8 bases map to TRBD1. V was clipped by 5 bases and J by 1 base; unmatched bases: 3. The germline V gene encodes CDR1 SQVTM and CDR2 ANQGSEA. The CDR3 length is 14 residues. The CDR3 protein is CSVHGTGNTGELFF. CDR3 in DNA: TGCAGCGTTCACGGGACAGGGAACACCGGGGAGCTGTTTTTT.

This clonotype was counted many times. The rearrangement uses TRBV5-1 and TRBJ1-2, with D uncertain. V shed 6 bases and J shed 3 bases, with 9 bases lying between them. CDR1 SGHRS and CDR2 YFSETQ come from the germline V gene. The CDR3 runs to 12 residues. CDR3 residues: CASKRDDYGYTF. Here the CDR3 DNA reads TGCGCCAGCAAGCGGGATGACTATGGCTACACCTTC. The variable domain in full, completed from reference TRBV5-1 and TRBJ1-2, reads KAGVTQTPRYLIKTRGQQVTLSCSPISGHRSVSWYQQTPGQGLQFLFEYFSETQRNKGNFPGRFSGRQFSNSRSEMNVSTLELGDSALYLCASKRDDYGYTFGSGTRLTVV.

This clonotype was seen a handful of times. V is TRBV28 and J is TRBJ2-5; perhaps TRBD1 as D (5 bases). Germline V gene data show CDR1 as MDHEN and CDR2 as SYDVKM. The CDR3 has 13 residues. Trimming stripped 5 bases from V and 5 bases from J, with 12 bases between. CDR3 in amino acids: CASSPGHGETQYF. The CDR3 DNA reads TGTGCCAGCAGTCCAGGACACGGCGAGACCCAGTACTTC.

The sample holds many counts of this clonotype. The V call is TRBV6-5, the J call TRBJ2-7; D gene ambiguous. The V end lost 7 bases, the J end lost 2 bases, and 15 bases lay between the germline ends. The CDR3 is made up of 14 amino acids. Germline V gene data show CDR1 as MNHEY and CDR2 as SVGAGI. CDR3 nucleotide sequence: TGTGCCAGCAAGACGCGGAGTTTTACCTACGAGCAGTACTTC. Protein: CASKTRSFTYEQYF.

This clonotype was detected only once. Relative to the germline gene, one junction end is altered; a read error may explain this. V usage is TRBV2 and J usage is TRBJ2-7, with D maybe TRBD1 (5 bases). The CDR3 totals 13 residues. Per the germline V gene, CDR1 is SNHLY and CDR2 is FYNNEI. The CDR3 nucleotides read TGTGCCAGCAGTGAGGCCAGGGCCTACGATCAGTACTTC. Translating it yields CASSEARAYDQYF.

This clonotype was seen a handful of times. This chain joins TRBV12-3 or TRBV12-4 and TRBJ2-7; 12 positions agree with TRBD1. After removal of 6 bases from V and 7 bases from J, the junction contained 13 bases not matched to a gene. This CDR3 comprises 16 residues. The CDR3 nucleotides are TGTGCCAGCAGAACCTCCGGGACAGGGGGCGCGGGGGAGCAGTACTTC. It codes for CASRTSGTGGAGEQYF.

This clonotype appeared many times. The CDR3 sequence: CASSLAGESNQPQHF. The CDR3 bases are TGCGCCAGCAGCTTGGCAGGGGAGAGCAATCAGCCCCAGCATTTT. The V gene is TRBV5-1, the J gene TRBJ1-5; D possibly corresponds to TRBD1 (6 bases). Germline-derived CDR1 and CDR2 are SGHRS and YFSETQ. The CDR3 has 15 residues. Trimming left V 0 bases short and J 1 base short, with 8 bases between.

This clonotype was seen many times. This rearrangement joins TRBV12-3 or TRBV12-4 to TRBJ2-2, with 7 bases that match TRBD1. J lost 0 bases, V lost 7 bases, and 5 bases had no gene match. This CDR3 comprises 15 residues. CDR3 bases: TGTGCCAGCATCCCAGGGACAGCGAACACCGGGGAGCTGTTTTTT. Protein: CASIPGTANTGELFF.

This clonotype showed up many times. One base away lies a much larger clone, so this may be a sequencing read error. The chain is built from TRBV7-2 and TRBJ1-1; D gene uncertain. CDR3 length: 13 amino acids. Germline CDR1 SGHTA, CDR2 FQGNSA. CDR3 nucleotides: TGTGCCAGCAGCCCCAGAACGAACACTGAAGCTTCCTTT. Translated, it gives CASSPRTNTEASF.

The chain couples TRBV5-1 to TRBJ2-7; D is possibly TRBD1 or TRBD2 (5 bases each). Trimming shortened V by 5 bases and J by 8 bases, and 20 bases separated the two germline ends. Germline-derived CDR1 and CDR2 are SGHRS and YFSETQ. The CDR3 has 14 residues. The CDR3 sequence: CASRPQGEVFKQYF. The CDR3 DNA reads as TGCGCCAGCAGGCCTCAGGGAGAAGTCTTCAAGCAGTACTTC.

Details on this clonotype: This may be a read error: a much more frequent sequence differs by one nucleotide. V gene TRBV6-5 combines with J gene TRBJ1-5; D is unclear. This CDR3 comprises 14 residues. Germline-derived CDR1 and CDR2 are MNHEY and SVGAGI. V lost 0 bases to trimming and J lost 4 bases, with 7 bases between them. DNA of the CDR3: TGTGCCAGCAGTTACTCGTTGGAGAATCAGCCCCAGCATTTT. Its translation: CASSYSLENQPQHF.

This clonotype showed up many times. The chain is built from TRBV12-3 or TRBV12-4 and TRBJ1-5; D uncertain. V was trimmed by 6 bases and J by 0 bases, leaving 15 bases between them. This CDR3 contains 16 residues. The CDR3 bases are TGTGCCAGCAGCCGCGAGTTATGGGGTAGCAATCAGCCCCAGCATTTT. Amino acid sequence: CASSRELWGSNQPQHF.

This clonotype was counted between two and nine times. V and J are TRBV11-2 and TRBJ1-5, with D possibly matching TRBD1 (5 bases). CDR3 length: 15 amino acids. The V gene's germline CDR1 is SGHAT and CDR2 FQNNGV. The V and J ends lost 5 bases and 7 bases respectively, with 18 bases between them. This CDR3 is CASSREGTGEQPQHF. The CDR3 nucleotides are TGTGCCAGCAGCCGGGAGGGGACGGGAGAACAGCCCCAGCATTTT.

Concerning this clonotype: This is likely a read error, given that the CDR3 carries no conserved phenylalanine or tryptophan at its end. Because the CDR3's place on the DNA is in doubt, the DNA is left out and the CDR3 is given as listed by TCRdb. The chain employs TRBV12-3 or TRBV12-4 and TRBJ1-1. The CDR3 has 13 residues if both end residues are counted. CDR3 in amino acids: CASSLGANTEACL.

Many counts were recorded for this clonotype. The V and J genes are TRBV28 and TRBJ1-5; unclear D gene. V was cut by 1 base and J by 2 bases, with 12 bases left in between. From germline, CDR1 is MDHEN and CDR2 SYDVKM. CDR3 size: 16 residues. Here the CDR3 reads CASSLFGPGGNQPQHF. CDR3 nucleotides: TGTGCCAGCAGTTTATTCGGACCCGGAGGCAATCAGCCCCAGCATTTT.

Comment on this clonotype: A much larger clonotype is one base distant, so this may be a read error. The V gene is TRBV28, the J gene TRBJ1-2; 7 positions match TRBD1. The junction had 10 bases not matched to a gene; V was cut back by 8 bases and J by 4 bases. Germline loops: CDR1 MDHEN, CDR2 SYDVKM. The CDR3 has 14 residues. The CDR3 coding sequence is TGTGCCAGCTCTACCGGGACAGCGAGCTATGGCTACACCTTC. Protein sequence: CASSTGTASYGYTF.

The rearrangement uses TRBV7-9 and TRBJ2-7; 7 bases map to TRBD2. V was clipped by 3 bases and J by 7 bases; unmatched bases: 9. Germline CDR1 reads SEHNR; CDR2 reads FQNEAQ (reference sequence). This CDR3 spans 14 amino acids. CDR3 DNA: TGTGCCAGCAGCTTGACTAGCTCTAGGGGAGAGCAGTACTTC. The encoded protein is CASSLTSSRGEQYF. Complete variable domain (other parts from reference TRBV7-9 and TRBJ2-7): DTGVSQNPRHKITKRGQNVTFRCDPISEHNRLYWYRQTLGQGPEFLTYFQNEAQLEKSRLLSDRFSAERPKGSFSTLEIQRTEQGDSAMYLCASSLTSSRGEQYFGPGTRLTVT.

This clonotype has just a few counts. The gene calls are TRBV5-1 and TRBJ2-2; D gene unclear. Germline lookup yields CDR1 SGHRS and CDR2 YFSETQ. V lost 0 bases and J 3 bases, leaving 9 bases between the germline ends. This CDR3 comprises 15 residues. CDR3 region: CASSLVPEDTGELFF. The CDR3 bases are TGCGCCAGCAGCTTGGTACCAGAAGACACCGGGGAGCTGTTTTTT.

The sample holds many counts of this clonotype. DNA of the CDR3: TGTGCCACTTGGGACAGGGCTATCAATCAGCCCCAGCATTTT. This sequence encodes CATWDRAINQPQHF. The chain links TRBV6-1 to TRBJ1-5; 9 bases match TRBD1. The length of the CDR3 is 14 residues. CDR1 and CDR2 (germline): MNHNS, SASEGT. V lost 10 bases and J lost 3; bases outside the gene matches: 7.

On this clonotype itself: The final CDR3 position lacks the conserved phenylalanine or tryptophan, pointing to a likely read error. J is TRBJ2-7 and V is TRBV28, with 8 bases aligning to TRBD2. There are 15 residues in the CDR3. From germline, CDR1 is MDHEN and CDR2 SYDVKM. CDR3 nucleotides: TGTGCCGGCAGTTTACTAGCGGAGGCCTCCTACGAGCAGTACTAC. It is translated as CAGSLLAEASYEQYY.

This clonotype was seen ten or more times. The CDR3, as DNA: TGTGCCAGCAATATCCCGGGATCCATGAACACTGAAGCTTTCTTT. Residues: CASNIPGSMNTEAFF. V usage is TRBV6-1 and J usage is TRBJ1-1; D gene unclear. Trimming pared 7 bases from V and 0 bases from J, leaving 15 bases between. Germline CDR1 reads MNHNS; CDR2 reads SASEGT. The CDR3 totals 15 residues.